This entry features one TCR beta chain sequence. The antigen remains undetermined. The source of the sample is a study of cytomegalovirus exposure and HLA in healthy donors. Across the whole study: It was reported in a later analysis that the 90 to 150 validation repertoires used the same platform as the roughly 700 first-cohort repertoires. Overall study findings and caveats: Testing in vitro showed a few CMV-associated chains specific for CMV antigens. The study listed around 150 cytomegalovirus-associated TCR beta chains.

TCRdb keeps only in-frame clones here, not all; method: immunoSEQ multiplex PCR. The repertoire holds 250,000 or so clones, with around nine tenths as singletons. Germline values: CDR1 SEHNR, CDR2 FQNEAQ (reference sequence). Deletions cut 0 bases from V and 2 bases from J, with 7 bases between. This CDR3 comprises 15 residues. This clonotype was sampled from a man between 18 and 35 years old in good health and CMV-seronegative. Sample: PBMCs. The V and J genes are TRBV7-9 and TRBJ1-4, with unresolved D. The CDR3, as DNA: TGTGCCAGCAGCTTAGCGGAGGTGACTAATGAAAAACTGTTTTTT. This codes for CASSLAEVTNEKLFF.